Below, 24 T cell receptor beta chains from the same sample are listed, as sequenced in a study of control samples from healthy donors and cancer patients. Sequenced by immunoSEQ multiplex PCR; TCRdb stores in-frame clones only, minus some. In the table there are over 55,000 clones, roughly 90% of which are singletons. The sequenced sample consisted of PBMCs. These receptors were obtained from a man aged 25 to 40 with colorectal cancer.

CDR3 DNA: TGTGCCAGCTCGTCGACTAGCTCTGGAAACACCATATATTTT. It encodes CASSSTSSGNTIYF. The rearrangement uses TRBV18 and TRBJ1-3; D call uncertain. The CDR3 runs 14 residues. Germline loops: CDR1 KGHSH, CDR2 LQKENI. V dropped 6 bases and J dropped 0 bases, with 9 bases sitting between them. Complete variable domain (other parts from reference TRBV18 and TRBJ1-3): NAGVMQNPRHLVRRRGQEARLRCSPMKGHSHVYWYRQLPEEGLKFMVYLQKENIIDESGMPKERFSAEFPKEGPSILRIQQVVRGDSAAYFCASSSTSSGNTIYFGEGSWLTVV.

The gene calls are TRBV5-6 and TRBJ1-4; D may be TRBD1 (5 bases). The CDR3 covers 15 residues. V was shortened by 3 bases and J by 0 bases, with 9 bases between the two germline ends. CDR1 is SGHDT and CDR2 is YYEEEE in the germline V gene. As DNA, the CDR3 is TGTGCCAGCAGCTCCACGGGGGCAACTAATGAAAAACTGTTTTTT. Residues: CASSSTGATNEKLFF.

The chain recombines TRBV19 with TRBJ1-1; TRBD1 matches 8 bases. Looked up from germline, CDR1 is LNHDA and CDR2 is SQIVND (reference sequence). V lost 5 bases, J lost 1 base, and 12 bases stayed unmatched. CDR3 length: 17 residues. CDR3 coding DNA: TGTGCCAGTAGTTCCCTGATAGGTGGGACAGGGAACACTGAAGCTTTCTTT. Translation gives CASSSLIGGTGNTEAFF.

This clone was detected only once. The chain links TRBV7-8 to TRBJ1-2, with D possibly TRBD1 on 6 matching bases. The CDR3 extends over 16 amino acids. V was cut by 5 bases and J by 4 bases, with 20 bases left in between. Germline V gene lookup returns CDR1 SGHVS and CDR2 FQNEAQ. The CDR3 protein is CASSKEAGATGYGYTF. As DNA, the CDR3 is TGTGCCAGCAGCAAAGAAGCAGGGGCGACCGGCTATGGCTACACCTTC.

CDR3 region: CASRRKAGANVLTF. In DNA form, the CDR3 reads TGTGCCAGCAGGCGGAAGGCTGGGGCCAACGTCCTGACTTTC. The chain combines TRBV5-6 with TRBJ2-6, with D unresolved. This CDR3 comprises 14 residues. Trimming took 5 bases from V and 2 from J, leaving 8 bases between them. Germline V CDR1 and CDR2: SGHDT, YYEEEE.

The CDR3 region has the DNA TGTGCCAGCAGCTCTCTCCTAGTCGGATTTTACACCGGGGAGCTGTTTTTT. Amino acids: CASSSLLVGFYTGELFF. This chain links TRBV11-2 with TRBJ2-2; no firm D call. CDR3 length: 17 amino acids. Germline V lookup: CDR1 SGHAT, CDR2 FQNNGV. The ends were cut back, 4 bases at V and 3 bases at J, with 18 bases in the middle.

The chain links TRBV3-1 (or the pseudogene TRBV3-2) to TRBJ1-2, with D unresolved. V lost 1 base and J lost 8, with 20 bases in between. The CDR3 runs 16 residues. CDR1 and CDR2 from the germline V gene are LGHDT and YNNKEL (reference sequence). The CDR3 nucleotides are TGTGCCAGCAGCCAAGGAACCATTACCCCCTCGAAAGGCTACACCTTC. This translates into CASSQGTITPSKGYTF.

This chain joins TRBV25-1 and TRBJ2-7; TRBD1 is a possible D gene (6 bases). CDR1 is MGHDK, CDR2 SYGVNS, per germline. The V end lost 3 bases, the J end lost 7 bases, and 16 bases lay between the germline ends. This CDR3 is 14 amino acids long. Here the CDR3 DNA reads TGTGCCAGCAGTGACAGGGGCTATGATGGGGAGCAGTACTTC. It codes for CASSDRGYDGEQYF.

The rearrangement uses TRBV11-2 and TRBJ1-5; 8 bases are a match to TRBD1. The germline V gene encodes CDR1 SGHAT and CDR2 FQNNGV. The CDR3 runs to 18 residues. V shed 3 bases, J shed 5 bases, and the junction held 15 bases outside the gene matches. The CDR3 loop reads CASSLGRARGRFDQPQHF. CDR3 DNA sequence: TGTGCCAGCAGCTTGGGGAGGGCCAGGGGGCGCTTTGATCAGCCCCAGCATTTT. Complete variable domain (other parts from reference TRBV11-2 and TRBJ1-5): EAGVAQSPRYKIIEKRQSVAFWCNPISGHATLYWYQQILGQGPKLLIQFQNNGVVDDSQLPKDRFSAERLKGVDSTLKIQPAKLEDSAVYLCASSLGRARGRFDQPQHFGDGTRLSIL.

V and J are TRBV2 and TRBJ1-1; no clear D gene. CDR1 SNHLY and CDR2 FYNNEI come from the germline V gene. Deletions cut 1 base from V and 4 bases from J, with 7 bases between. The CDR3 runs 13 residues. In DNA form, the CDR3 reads TGTGCCAGCAGTGAAGTTGAGGTCACTGAAGCTTTCTTT. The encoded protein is CASSEVEVTEAFF.

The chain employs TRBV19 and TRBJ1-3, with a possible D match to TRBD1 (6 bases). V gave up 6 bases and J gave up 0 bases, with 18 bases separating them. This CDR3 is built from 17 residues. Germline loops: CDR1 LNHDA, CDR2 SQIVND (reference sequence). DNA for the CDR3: TGTGCCAGTAGCCCACTCAGGGGACTGCCCTCTGGAAACACCATATATTTT. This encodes CASSPLRGLPSGNTIYF.

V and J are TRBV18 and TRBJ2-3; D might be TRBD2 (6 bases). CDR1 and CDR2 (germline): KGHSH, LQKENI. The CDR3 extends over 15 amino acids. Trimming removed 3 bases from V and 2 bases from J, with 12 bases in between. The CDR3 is CASSPLSGTTDTQYF. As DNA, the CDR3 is TGTGCCAGCTCACCCCTTAGCGGCACCACAGATACGCAGTATTTT.

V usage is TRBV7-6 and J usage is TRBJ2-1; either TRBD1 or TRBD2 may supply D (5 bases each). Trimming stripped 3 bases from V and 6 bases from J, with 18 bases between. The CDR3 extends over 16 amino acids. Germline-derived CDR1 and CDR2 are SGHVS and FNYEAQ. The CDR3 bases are TGTGCCAGCAGCTTTCGGACGGGCGGTGGGGGCAATGAGCAGTTCTTC. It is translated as CASSFRTGGGGNEQFF.

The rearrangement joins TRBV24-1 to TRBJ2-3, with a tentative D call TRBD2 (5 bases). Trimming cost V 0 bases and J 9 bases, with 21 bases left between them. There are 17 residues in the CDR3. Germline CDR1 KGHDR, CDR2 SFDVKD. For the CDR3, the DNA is TGTGCCACCAGTGATTTGCAGAGAGGGATGGGGTCCGGGACGCAGTATTTT. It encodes CATSDLQRGMGSGTQYF.

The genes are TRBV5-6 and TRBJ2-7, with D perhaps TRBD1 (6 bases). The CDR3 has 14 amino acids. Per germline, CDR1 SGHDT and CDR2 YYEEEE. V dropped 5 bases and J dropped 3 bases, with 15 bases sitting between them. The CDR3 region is CASRDSADIYEQYF. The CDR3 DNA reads TGTGCCAGCAGGGACAGCGCCGACATCTACGAGCAGTACTTC.

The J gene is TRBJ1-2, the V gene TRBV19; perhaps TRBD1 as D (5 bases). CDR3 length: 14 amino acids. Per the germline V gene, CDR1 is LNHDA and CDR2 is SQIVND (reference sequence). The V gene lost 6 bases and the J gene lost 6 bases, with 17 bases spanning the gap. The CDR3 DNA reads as TGTGCCAGTAGCTGGGGGGTGGAGTTTGATGGCTACACCTTC. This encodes CASSWGVEFDGYTF.

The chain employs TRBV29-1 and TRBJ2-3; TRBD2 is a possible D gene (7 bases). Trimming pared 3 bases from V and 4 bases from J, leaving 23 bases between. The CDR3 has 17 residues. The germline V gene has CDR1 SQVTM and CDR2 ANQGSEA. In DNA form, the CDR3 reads TGCAGCGTTGAGGCCCGATACGGGGGGCGCGTCCCAGATACGCAGTATTTT. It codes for CSVEARYGGRVPDTQYF.

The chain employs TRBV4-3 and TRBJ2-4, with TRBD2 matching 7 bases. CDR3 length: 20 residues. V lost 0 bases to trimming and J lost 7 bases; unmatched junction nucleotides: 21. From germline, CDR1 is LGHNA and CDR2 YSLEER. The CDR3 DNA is TGCGCCAGCAGCCAAGATTCAATAAGCGAGGCTACCCCCGGGGGGAACATTCAGTACTTC. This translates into CASSQDSISEATPGGNIQYF.

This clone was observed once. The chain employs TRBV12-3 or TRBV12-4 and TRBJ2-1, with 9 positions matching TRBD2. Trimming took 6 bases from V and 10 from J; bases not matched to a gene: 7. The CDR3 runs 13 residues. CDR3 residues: CASRGTGTSEQFF. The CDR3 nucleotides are TGTGCCAGCAGAGGGACCGGGACTAGCGAGCAGTTCTTC.

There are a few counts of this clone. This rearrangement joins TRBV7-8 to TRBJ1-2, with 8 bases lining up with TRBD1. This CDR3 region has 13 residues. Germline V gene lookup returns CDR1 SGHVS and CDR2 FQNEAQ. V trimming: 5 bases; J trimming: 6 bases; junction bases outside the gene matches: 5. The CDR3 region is CASSRGQGDGYTF. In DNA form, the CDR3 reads TGTGCCAGCAGCCGCGGACAGGGCGATGGCTACACCTTC.

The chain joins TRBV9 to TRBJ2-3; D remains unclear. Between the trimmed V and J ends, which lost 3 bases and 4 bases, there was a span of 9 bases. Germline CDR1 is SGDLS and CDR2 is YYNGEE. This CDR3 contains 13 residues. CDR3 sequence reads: CASSASHADTQYF. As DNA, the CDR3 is TGTGCCAGCAGCGCCTCGCACGCAGATACGCAGTATTTT.

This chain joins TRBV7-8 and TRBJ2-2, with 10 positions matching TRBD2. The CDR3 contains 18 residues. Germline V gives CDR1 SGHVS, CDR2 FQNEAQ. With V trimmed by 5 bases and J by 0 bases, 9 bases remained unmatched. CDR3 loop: CASSRRTSGATNTGELFF. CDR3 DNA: TGTGCCAGCAGCCGGAGAACTAGCGGGGCCACGAACACCGGGGAGCTGTTTTTT.

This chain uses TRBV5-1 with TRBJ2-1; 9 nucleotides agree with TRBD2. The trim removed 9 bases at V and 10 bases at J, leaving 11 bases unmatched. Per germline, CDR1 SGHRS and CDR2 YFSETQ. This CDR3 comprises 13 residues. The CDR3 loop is CATMASAGGEQFF. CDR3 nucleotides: TGCGCCACCATGGCATCGGCGGGGGGGGAGCAGTTCTTC.

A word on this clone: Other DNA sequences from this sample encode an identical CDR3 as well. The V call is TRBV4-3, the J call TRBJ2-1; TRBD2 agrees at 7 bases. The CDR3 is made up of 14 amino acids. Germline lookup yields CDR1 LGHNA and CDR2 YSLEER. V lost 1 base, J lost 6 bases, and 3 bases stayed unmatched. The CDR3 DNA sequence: TGCGCCAGCAGCCAAGCGGGGGGATTCAATGAGCAGTTCTTC. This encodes CASSQAGGFNEQFF.